A single T cell receptor beta chain is shown here with its context. Its antigen is as yet unknown. Each of the CD4+ naive, central memory, regulatory and stem cell-like memory populations was sorted via CD45RO/CCR7/CD25/CD127/CD95/CD27. Germline V gene lookup returns CDR1 SGHTA and CDR2 FQGNSA. Trimming left V 3 bases short and J 7 bases short, with 15 bases between. This CDR3 has 15 amino acids. Every bit of the isolated RNA underwent reverse transcription, so sequencing read expressed TCRB transcripts. Generated by immunoSEQ multiplex PCR, the TCRdb table keeps only in-frame clones and is missing some. The sample lists 600,000 or so clones, approximately 13% occurring once. The data were taken from a study of beta chain features in type 1 diabetes. Study-wide points: In every one of the four CD4+ subsets, TCRB CDR3s were moderately but significantly shorter in Type 1 diabetes patients. Researchers caution that PCR might favor shorter templates, equally among patients and controls. For patients, the naive, central memory and Treg TCRB repertoires appeared more alike than for healthy donors.

The specimen sequenced was naive CD4+ T cells from blood. The V call is TRBV7-2, the J call TRBJ2-2, with unresolved D. The clonotype originates from a man between 25 and 39 years old with type 1 diabetes. CDR3 amino acids: CASSFNGVDVGELFF. CDR3 in DNA: TGTGCCAGCAGCTTTAATGGGGTTGATGTCGGGGAGCTGTTTTTT.